Shown below are 16 T cell receptor beta chains from a single sample sequenced in a study of cytomegalovirus exposure and HLA in healthy donors. Primers: 60 Vbeta forward and 13 Jbeta reverse. Profiled with immunoSEQ multiplex PCR; TCRdb holds only in-frame clones, not every one. The listing contains approximately 30,000 clones. Sequenced sample: PBMCs. Receptors were obtained from a woman in her thirties or forties in good health and CMV-seropositive.

The rearrangement joins TRBV18 to TRBJ1-1, with TRBD1 as a possible D gene (6 bases). Germline values: CDR1 KGHSH, CDR2 LQKENI. CDR3 size: 15 residues. V lost 2 bases and J lost 2, with 12 bases in between. CDR3 protein: CASSPVRTANTEAFF. CDR3 nucleotide sequence: TGTGCCAGCTCACCAGTAAGGACAGCAAACACTGAAGCTTTCTTT.

V and J are TRBV29-1 and TRBJ1-2; TRBD1 matches at 8 bases. The CDR3 has 14 amino acids. V was clipped by 7 bases and J by 4 bases; unmatched bases: 11. CDR1 and CDR2 from the germline V gene are SQVTM and ANQGSEA. The CDR3 region is CSAPTGGLGYGYTF. For the CDR3, the DNA is TGCAGCGCTCCAACAGGGGGATTGGGCTATGGCTACACCTTC.

This rearrangement joins TRBV4-1 to TRBJ1-3, with D unresolved. This CDR3 is 15 amino acids long. The V and J ends lost 2 bases and 0 bases respectively, with 8 bases between them. Per germline, CDR1 MGHRA and CDR2 YSYEKL. The CDR3 coding sequence is TGCGCCAGCAGCCAACTGGCTTTCTCTGGAAACACCATATATTTT. It specifies CASSQLAFSGNTIYF.

This chain connects TRBV29-1 to TRBJ2-3, with a weak D call TRBD1 (6 bases). Trimming stripped 4 bases from V and 4 bases from J, with 15 bases between. The CDR3 covers 14 residues. CDR1 is SQVTM, CDR2 ANQGSEA, per germline. Here the CDR3 reads CSVVAGQRSDTQYF. CDR3 nucleotides: TGCAGCGTTGTTGCAGGACAGAGATCAGATACGCAGTATTTT.

The chain joins TRBV30 to TRBJ2-7; 8 bases fit TRBD1. Germline loops: CDR1 GTSNPN, CDR2 SVGIG (reference sequence). The CDR3 length is 14 residues. Trimming at V came to 5 bases and at J to 1 base, leaving 7 bases not matched to a gene. The CDR3 is CAWGDTGGSYEQYF. In DNA form, the CDR3 reads TGTGCCTGGGGGGACACAGGGGGGTCCTACGAGCAGTACTTC.

V is TRBV30 and J is TRBJ2-3, with 7 bases matching TRBD1. This CDR3 comprises 14 residues. Germline CDR1 is GTSNPN and CDR2 is SVGIG (reference sequence). V was clipped by 2 bases and J by 2 bases; unmatched bases: 4. CDR3 region: CAWSRGTATDTQYF. The CDR3 DNA reads as TGTGCCTGGAGTCGTGGGACAGCCACAGATACGCAGTATTTT.

The chain couples TRBV2 to TRBJ1-6, with 9 bases fitting TRBD1. Trimming removed 6 bases from V and 9 bases from J; junction bases left unmatched: 9. The CDR3 covers 15 residues. Germline CDR1 reads SNHLY; CDR2 reads FYNNEI. The CDR3 reads CASSQQGARGSPLHF. Written as DNA, the CDR3 is TGTGCCAGCAGCCAACAGGGGGCCCGGGGTTCACCCCTCCACTTT.

The rearrangement uses TRBV5-6 and TRBJ1-4; 8 bases are a match to TRBD1. This CDR3 region has 17 residues. Germline lookup yields CDR1 SGHDT and CDR2 YYEEEE. Germline trimming cut 3 bases from V and 4 bases from J; bases unmatched to any gene: 11. The CDR3 spells CASSSRFQGAFNEKLFF. As DNA, the CDR3 is TGTGCCAGCAGCTCTAGGTTCCAGGGGGCCTTTAATGAAAAACTGTTTTTT.

The gene calls are TRBV7-8 and TRBJ2-1, with 9 positions matching TRBD2. Germline V CDR1 and CDR2: SGHVS, FQNEAQ. V trimming: 0 bases; J trimming: 8 bases; junction bases outside the gene matches: 5. The CDR3 runs 15 residues. The chain's CDR3 is CASSLAVLAGYEQFF. The CDR3, as DNA: TGTGCCAGCAGCTTAGCGGTGCTAGCGGGATATGAGCAGTTCTTC.

This chain joins TRBV5-1 and TRBJ2-1; TRBD1 agrees at 9 bases. Looked up from germline, CDR1 is SGHRS and CDR2 is YFSETQ. This CDR3 comprises 15 residues. V was pared by 3 bases and J by 1 base, with 2 bases of the junction left unmatched. CDR3 sequence: CASSWDRVSYNEQFF. CDR3 nucleotides: TGCGCCAGCAGCTGGGACAGGGTTTCCTACAATGAGCAGTTCTTC.

V gene TRBV19 combines with J gene TRBJ1-5; TRBD1 aligns across 7 bases. V lost 5 bases and J lost 3; bases outside the gene matches: 10. Germline loops: CDR1 LNHDA, CDR2 SQIVND (reference sequence). The CDR3 loop spans 16 amino acids. The CDR3 sequence is CASSFTWDRHNQPQHF. The CDR3 DNA follows: TGTGCCAGTAGTTTTACCTGGGACAGACACAATCAGCCCCAGCATTTT.

The rearrangement joins TRBV28 to TRBJ1-5; D not certain. Germline-derived CDR1 and CDR2 are MDHEN and SYDVKM. The V gene lost 6 bases and the J gene lost 5 bases, with 8 bases spanning the gap. This CDR3 region has 12 residues. CDR3 DNA sequence: TGTGCCAGCAGCCAGGCCGATCAGCCCCAGCATTTT. Protein product: CASSQADQPQHF.

The rearrangement joins TRBV5-1 to TRBJ1-1, with TRBD1 as a possible D gene (6 bases). The CDR3 extends over 15 amino acids. The germline V gene has CDR1 SGHRS and CDR2 YFSETQ. Trimming removed 4 bases at V and 3 bases at J, with 16 bases between. The DNA of the CDR3 is TGCGCCAGCAGCCGGTGGGAGGGGGGAGACACTGAAGCTTTCTTT. This encodes CASSRWEGGDTEAFF.

The chain has TRBV7-9 and TRBJ2-1; 13 nucleotides agree with TRBD2. Germline V lookup: CDR1 SEHNR, CDR2 FQNEAQ (reference sequence). Trimming took 7 bases from V and 8 from J; bases not matched to a gene: 11. The CDR3 extends over 16 amino acids. This CDR3 is CASNGLGLAGVDEQFF. CDR3 DNA: TGTGCCAGCAATGGACTCGGACTAGCGGGAGTGGATGAGCAGTTCTTC.

J is TRBJ1-6 and V is TRBV25-1; 8 nucleotides agree with TRBD1. Germline V gene data show CDR1 as MGHDK and CDR2 as SYGVNS. The CDR3 is 14 amino acids. With V trimmed by 5 bases and J by 8 bases, 5 bases remained unmatched. The DNA for the CDR3 is TGTGCCAGCAGTCTTACAGGGGGTGATTCACCCCTCCACTTT. This sequence encodes CASSLTGGDSPLHF. Variable domain in full (rest from reference TRBV25-1 and TRBJ1-6): EADIYQTPRYLVIGTGKKITLECSQTMGHDKMYWYQQDPGMELHLIHYSYGVNSTEKGDLSSESTVSRIRTEHFPLTLESARPSHTSQYLCASSLTGGDSPLHFGNGTRLTVT.

The chain carries TRBV6-5 and TRBJ1-2; 7 bases are shared with TRBD1. CDR3 size: 14 residues. V lost 1 base to trimming and J lost 4 bases; unmatched junction nucleotides: 3. Germline CDR1 reads MNHEY; CDR2 reads SVGAGI. CDR3 coding DNA: TGTGCCAGCAGTTACTTACCAGGGGGCTATGGCTACACCTTC. Protein: CASSYLPGGYGYTF.